The 15 T cell receptor beta chains presented below share a single source sample, sequenced in a study of blood T cell repertoires in COVID-19. Produced via immunoSEQ multiplex PCR; TCRdb's table is partial and in-frame only. The repertoire has hundreds of thousands of clones, 80% to 90% of them found once; the top ten carry around 0.89%. Sequenced sample: peripheral blood. All receptors come from a man aged 35 to 55 with acute or convalescent COVID-19.

V is TRBV6-5 and J is TRBJ1-3, with TRBD1 matching 8 bases. CDR3 size: 14 residues. Germline CDR1 reads MNHEY; CDR2 reads SVGAGI. The J segment lost 8 bases and the V segment lost 5 bases, leaving 8 bases of the junction unmatched. The CDR3 protein is CASSPGGRWDTIYF. The CDR3 DNA follows: TGTGCCAGCAGTCCAGGGGGCCGTTGGGACACCATATATTTT.

The table lists this clone with a few counts. The rearrangement joins TRBV7-6 to TRBJ1-1; weak D call: TRBD1 (5 bases). Germline CDR1 and CDR2: SGHVS and FNYEAQ. V lost 4 bases and J lost 0, with 12 bases in between. This CDR3 is built from 15 residues. CDR3 coding DNA: TGTGCCAGCAGCTCGGGTGAGACAGTGAACACTGAAGCTTTCTTT. Translating it yields CASSSGETVNTEAFF.

The chain has TRBV11-2 and TRBJ1-6; 7 bases align to TRBD1. The CDR3 sequence is 13 residues long. Germline-derived CDR1 and CDR2 are SGHAT and FQNNGV. Trimming at V came to 4 bases and at J to 15 bases, leaving 9 bases not matched to a gene. The CDR3 region is CASSWAGTANLHF. The CDR3, as DNA: TGTGCCAGCAGCTGGGCCGGGACAGCAAACCTCCACTTT.

The V gene is TRBV6-5, the J gene TRBJ1-3; the D is unclear. Germline V gene data show CDR1 as MNHEY and CDR2 as SVGAGI. This CDR3 comprises 13 residues. CDR3 loop: CAYSGISGNTIYF. The CDR3 bases are TGTGCTTATTCCGGGATCTCTGGAAACACCATATATTTT.

In its sample, this clone was seen once. The chain carries TRBV5-1 and TRBJ1-4, with 12 positions matching TRBD1. The V gene end was trimmed by 4 bases and the J gene end by 7 bases; junction bases not matched to a gene: 17. This CDR3 is 19 amino acids long. Germline CDR1 is SGHRS and CDR2 is YFSETQ. The CDR3 nucleotides are TGCGCCAGCAGCCGTCGAAGCCTATCCGGGACAGGGGGCGGTGAAAAACTGTTTTTT. Protein sequence: CASSRRSLSGTGGGEKLFF.

The chain couples TRBV3-1 (or the pseudogene TRBV3-2) to TRBJ1-1, with D perhaps matching TRBD1 (6 bases). Trimming cost V 3 bases and J 2 bases, with 7 bases left between them. Germline CDR1 LGHDT, CDR2 YNNKEL (reference sequence). The CDR3 totals 13 residues. CDR3 residues: CASSQTGNTEAFF. CDR3 DNA: TGTGCCAGCAGCCAGACAGGAAACACTGAAGCTTTCTTT.

This clone has just a few counts. The rearrangement uses TRBV10-1 and TRBJ2-7; 7 bases agree with TRBD1. The CDR3 length is 13 residues. CDR1 is WNHNN and CDR2 is SYGVQD in the germline V gene (reference sequence). Germline trimming cut 8 bases from V and 3 bases from J; bases unmatched to any gene: 7. The CDR3 coding sequence is TGCGCCAGCTCCCGGGACAGTTTCTACGAGCAGTACTTC. Amino acids: CASSRDSFYEQYF.

The chain carries TRBV21-1 and TRBJ1-3. TRBV21-1 is termed a pseudogene. The CDR3 runs to 16 residues. CDR3 in DNA: TGTGCCAGCAGCACGGAGTCAAACGGCTCTGGAAACACCATATATTTT. This translates into CASSTESNGSGNTIYF.

This sequence joins TRBV28 and TRBJ1-1, with D unresolved. V lost 3 bases and J 0 bases, leaving 8 bases between the germline ends. The germline V gene has CDR1 MDHEN and CDR2 SYDVKM. This CDR3 comprises 14 residues. The CDR3 nucleotides are TGTGCCAGCAGTTTGGCAAGATTGAACACTGAAGCTTTCTTT. Its protein product is CASSLARLNTEAFF.

This clone has a single count. V usage is TRBV11-1 and J usage is TRBJ2-3, with 10 bases aligning to TRBD1. In germline, CDR1 is SGHAT, CDR2 FQDESV (reference sequence). With 5 bases clipped from V and 6 bases from J, the junction kept 2 bases outside the gene matches. The CDR3 contains 13 residues. The CDR3 sequence: CASSRDRGDTQYF. CDR3 sequence (DNA): TGTGCCAGCAGCCGGGACAGGGGTGATACGCAGTATTTT.

CDR3 DNA: TGTGCCAGCAGGATGACAGACAACTATGGCTACACCTTC. Residues: CASRMTDNYGYTF. The rearrangement uses TRBV6-5 and TRBJ1-2, with D possibly being TRBD1 (5 bases). Germline V gene lookup returns CDR1 MNHEY and CDR2 SVGAGI. There are 13 residues in the CDR3. Trimming cost V 6 bases and J 2 bases, with 10 bases left between them.

This clone occurred many times. The chain uses TRBV5-6 and TRBJ1-2; D gene uncertain. This CDR3 spans 13 amino acids. Germline-derived CDR1 and CDR2 are SGHDT and YYEEEE. V lost 1 base and J 8 bases, leaving 12 bases between the germline ends. The CDR3 DNA sequence: TGTGCCAGCAGCTTGACAGCTAGGGAGGGCTACACCTTC. This codes for CASSLTAREGYTF.

The DNA for the CDR3 is TGTGCCAGCAGCCCCTTTTTGGAGAATGAAAAACTGTTTTTT. Translating gives CASSPFLENEKLFF. The chain has TRBV9 and TRBJ1-4; D call uncertain. Germline CDR1 reads SGDLS; CDR2 reads YYNGEE. CDR3 length: 14 residues. Trimming took off 4 bases at V and 5 bases at J, with 12 bases between the two ends. The complete variable domain, with remaining parts taken from reference TRBV9 and TRBJ1-4, reads DSGVTQTPKHLITATGQRVTLRCSPRSGDLSVYWYQQSLDQGLQFLIQYYNGEERAKGNILERFSAQQFPDLHSELNLSSLELGDSALYFCASSPFLENEKLFFGSGTQLSVL.

This clone turned up a few times. This chain joins TRBV5-4 and TRBJ2-7, with 7 bases matching TRBD1. CDR3 length: 14 amino acids. Looked up from germline, CDR1 is SGHNT and CDR2 is YYREEE (reference sequence). V was clipped by 3 bases and J by 3 bases; unmatched bases: 6. The CDR3 DNA reads TGTGCCAGCAGCTATCCGGGACAGAACTACGAGCAGTACTTC. Its protein product is CASSYPGQNYEQYF.

The chain recombines TRBV7-3 with TRBJ2-5; D uncertain. Deletions cut 3 bases from V and 1 base from J, with 6 bases between. This CDR3 has 13 amino acids. CDR1 is SGHTA and CDR2 is FQGTGA in the germline V gene. The CDR3 bases are TGTGCCAGCAGCTTTGGCAGCCAAGAGACCCAGTACTTC. This gives the protein CASSFGSQETQYF.